This T cell receptor (beta chain) derives from a study of blood T cell repertoires in COVID-19. Study in general: In each case, the material was cDNA or gDNA derived from T cells, B-cell-depleted T cells, or PBMCs.

TCRdb's table, derived via immunoSEQ multiplex PCR, lists solely in-frame clones and lacks some. The sample has 100,000 to 150,000 clones; roughly 72% are singletons. Per the germline V gene, CDR1 is SGHRS and CDR2 is YFSETQ. This CDR3 has 13 residues. V was pared by 2 bases and J by 6 bases, with 2 bases of the junction left unmatched. V usage is TRBV5-1 and J usage is TRBJ1-2; 9 nucleotides align to TRBD1. The TCR sequence derives from a man aged 55 to 70 with acute or convalescent COVID-19. The source material was peripheral blood. For the CDR3, the DNA is TGCGCCAGCAGCTTCCGACAGGGGGATGGCTACACCTTC. It yields the protein CASSFRQGDGYTF.